This TCR beta chain was documented in a study of blood T cell repertoires in COVID-19. The data were produced by immunoSEQ multiplex PCR, yet TCRdb's version contains in-frame clones alone and is incomplete. The sample yields 180,000 or so clones, 86% seen once. Germline V gene sequence: CDR1 MNHEY, CDR2 SVGAGI. This CDR3 spans 13 amino acids. The ends lost 7 bases at V and 3 bases at J; junction bases unmatched: 4. Sequencing input: peripheral blood. The source of this sequence is a man between 18 and 35 years old with acute or convalescent COVID-19. The chain uses TRBV6-5 and TRBJ1-2, with 8 bases fitting TRBD1. CDR3 residues: CASTLTGDYGYTF. CDR3 nucleotides: TGTGCCAGCACTTTGACAGGGGACTATGGCTACACCTTC.